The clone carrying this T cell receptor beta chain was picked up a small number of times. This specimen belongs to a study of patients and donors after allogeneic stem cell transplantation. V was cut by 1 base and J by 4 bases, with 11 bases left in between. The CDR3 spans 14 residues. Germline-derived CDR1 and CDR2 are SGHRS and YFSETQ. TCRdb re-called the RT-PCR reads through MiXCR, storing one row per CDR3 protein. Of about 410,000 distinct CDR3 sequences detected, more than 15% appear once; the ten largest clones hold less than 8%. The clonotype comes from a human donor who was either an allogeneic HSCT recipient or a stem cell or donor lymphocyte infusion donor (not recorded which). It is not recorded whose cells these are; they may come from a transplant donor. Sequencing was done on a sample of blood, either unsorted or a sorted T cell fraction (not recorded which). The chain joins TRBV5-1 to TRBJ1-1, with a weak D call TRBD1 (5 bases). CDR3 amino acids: CASSLSGFGTEAFF. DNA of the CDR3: TGCGCCAGCAGCTTGTCAGGGTTTGGCACTGAAGCTTTCTTT. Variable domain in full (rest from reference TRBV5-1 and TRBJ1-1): KAGVTQTPRYLIKTRGQQVTLSCSPISGHRSVSWYQQTPGQGLQFLFEYFSETQRNKGNFPGRFSGRQFSNSRSEMNVSTLELGDSALYLCASSLSGFGTEAFFGQGTRLTVV.